This T cell receptor (beta chain) was captured by sequencing in a study of T cell changes during pregnancy in multiple sclerosis. Using immunoSEQ multiplex PCR, the repertoire was profiled, and TCRdb retains in-frame clones only, with some absent. The sample comprises 78,000 or so clones, around nine tenths of which are singletons, and around 0.41% rests with the top ten. Germline CDR1 and CDR2: SNHLY and FYNNEI. CDR3 length equals 15 residues. Trimming at V came to 6 bases and at J to 1 base, leaving 7 bases not matched to a gene. Sequencing was performed on CD4+ T cells from peripheral blood mononuclear cells, taken before pregnancy. This chain links TRBV2 with TRBJ2-5; 8 nucleotides match TRBD1. The sequence came from a female donor with multiple sclerosis, enrolled in a pregnancy study. Written as DNA, the CDR3 is TGTGCCAGCAGGGCAGTTGGACAGGGCCAAGAGACCCAGTACTTC. Its protein is CASRAVGQGQETQYF.